A selection of T cell receptor beta chains follows, all from one sample in a study of cytomegalovirus exposure and HLA in healthy donors. Repertoires were generated with immunoSEQ multiplex PCR, while TCRdb's copy carries only in-frame clones and drops some. The data contain 250,000 or so clones, over 70% of them seen just once; the ten biggest clones take up around 8%. The sequenced sample was PBMCs. These receptors were obtained from a woman aged 55 to 70 in good health and CMV-seropositive. The CDR3 runs from the conserved cysteine through the conserved F or W. Fields, in order: J gene, clone size, V gene, D gene, CDR3 protein, CDR3 DNA. The D gene is left open where the match is weak. For some rows the clone size is stated as once, few or many, or as a class when expanded; others skip it.

J gene: TRBJ1-2
clone size: -
V gene: TRBV15
D gene: TRBD1
CDR3 protein: CATSRDRGFVGYTF
CDR3 DNA: TGTGCCACCAGCAGGGACAGGGGGTTTGTTGGCTACACCTTC

J gene: TRBJ2-7
clone size: -
V gene: TRBV5-4
D gene: TRBD2
CDR3 protein: CASSPRDRGLAGPYEQYF
CDR3 DNA: TGTGCCAGCAGCCCCAGGGACCGCGGGCTAGCGGGGCCTTACGAGCAGTACTTC

J gene: TRBJ2-7
clone size: -
V gene: TRBV6-1
D gene: TRBD1
CDR3 protein: CASSDRDRGNEQYF
CDR3 DNA: TGTGCCAGCAGTGACCGGGACAGGGGGAACGAGCAGTACTTC

J gene: TRBJ1-1
clone size: -
V gene: TRBV18
D gene: TRBD1
CDR3 protein: CASSPGQVGNTEAFF
CDR3 DNA: TGTGCCAGCTCACCGGGACAGGTGGGGAACACTGAAGCTTTCTTT

J gene: TRBJ1-6
clone size: -
V gene: TRBV5-1
D gene: TRBD1
CDR3 protein: CASSLDGGQGLYALYNSPLHF
CDR3 DNA: TGCGCCAGCAGCTTGGATGGGGGACAGGGATTATATGCCTTATATAATTCACCCCTCCACTTT

J gene: TRBJ2-1
clone size: -
V gene: TRBV5-5
D gene: TRBD2
CDR3 protein: CASSGGEGNEQFF
CDR3 DNA: TGTGCCAGCAGCGGAGGGGAGGGCAATGAGCAGTTCTTC

J gene: TRBJ1-5
clone size: -
V gene: TRBV9
D gene: TRBD1
CDR3 protein: CASSVGGQGHQPQHF
CDR3 DNA: TGTGCCAGCAGCGTAGGGGGACAGGGTCATCAGCCCCAGCATTTT

J gene: TRBJ2-3
clone size: -
V gene: TRBV5-1
D gene: TRBD2
CDR3 protein: CASSFKAGDDTQYF
CDR3 DNA: TGCGCCAGCAGCTTTAAGGCGGGAGATGATACGCAGTATTTT

J gene: TRBJ2-7
clone size: -
V gene: TRBV2
D gene: TRBD1
CDR3 protein: CASSAGQGLYEQYF
CDR3 DNA: TGTGCCAGCAGTGCAGGACAGGGGTTGTACGAGCAGTACTTC

J gene: TRBJ2-3
clone size: -
V gene: TRBV19
D gene: TRBD2
CDR3 protein: CASSPGPSGRYTQYF
CDR3 DNA: TGTGCCAGTAGCCCAGGGCCTAGCGGGAGGTATACGCAGTATTTT

J gene: TRBJ1-1
clone size: -
V gene: TRBV11-2
D gene: -
CDR3 protein: CASSLDHWGQQSEAFF
CDR3 DNA: TGTGCCAGCAGCTTAGATCATTGGGGACAACAAAGTGAAGCTTTCTTT

J gene: TRBJ2-7
clone size: few
V gene: TRBV2
D gene: -
CDR3 protein: CASSASYEQYF
CDR3 DNA: TGTGCCAGCAGTGCGAGCTACGAGCAGTACTTC

J gene: TRBJ1-3
clone size: -
V gene: TRBV28
D gene: TRBD1
CDR3 protein: CASKAGQANSGNTIYF
CDR3 DNA: TGTGCCAGCAAAGCGGGACAGGCGAACTCTGGAAACACCATATATTTT

J gene: TRBJ1-5
clone size: -
V gene: TRBV2
D gene: TRBD1
CDR3 protein: CASSEQGARPQHF
CDR3 DNA: TGTGCCAGCAGTGAACAGGGGGCGCGGCCCCAGCATTTT

J gene: TRBJ2-2
clone size: -
V gene: TRBV19
D gene: -
CDR3 protein: CASSMWQNTGELFF
CDR3 DNA: TGTGCCAGTAGTATGTGGCAAAACACCGGGGAGCTGTTTTTT

J gene: TRBJ2-2
clone size: once
V gene: TRBV5-1
D gene: -
CDR3 protein: CASSFRGTNTGELFF
CDR3 DNA: TGCGCCAGCAGCTTTAGGGGGACGAACACCGGGGAGCTGTTTTTT

J gene: TRBJ2-7
clone size: -
V gene: TRBV6-5
D gene: TRBD2
CDR3 protein: CASSFGFSGRGYEQYF
CDR3 DNA: TGTGCCAGCAGTTTTGGGTTTAGCGGGAGGGGGTACGAGCAGTACTTC

J gene: TRBJ2-1
clone size: -
V gene: TRBV5-1
D gene: -
CDR3 protein: CASSLEKGSEEFF
CDR3 DNA: TGCGCCAGCAGCTTGGAGAAAGGCTCCGAGGAGTTCTTC

J gene: TRBJ2-4
clone size: -
V gene: TRBV5-1
D gene: -
CDR3 protein: CASSSGWKNIQYF
CDR3 DNA: TGCGCCAGCAGCTCAGGGTGGAAAAACATTCAGTACTTC

J gene: TRBJ2-6
clone size: -
V gene: TRBV7-9
D gene: TRBD1
CDR3 protein: CASSGRGLRSPGANVLTF
CDR3 DNA: TGTGCCAGCAGCGGCAGGGGGCTCCGATCCCCTGGGGCCAACGTCCTGACTTTC

J gene: TRBJ2-1
clone size: -
V gene: TRBV28
D gene: -
CDR3 protein: CASSVYVGEDQFF
CDR3 DNA: TGTGCCAGCTCAGTTTATGTAGGGGAAGATCAGTTCTTC

J gene: TRBJ1-5
clone size: -
V gene: TRBV4-2
D gene: -
CDR3 protein: CASSHGTSKGPQHF
CDR3 DNA: TGTGCCAGCAGCCATGGGACATCTAAGGGGCCCCAGCATTTT

J gene: TRBJ2-7
clone size: -
V gene: TRBV7-9
D gene: -
CDR3 protein: CASSLGTGYEQYF
CDR3 DNA: TGTGCCAGCAGCTTAGGAACAGGATACGAGCAGTACTTC

J gene: TRBJ1-5
clone size: -
V gene: TRBV29-1
D gene: -
CDR3 protein: CSVGGAVSGQPQHF
CDR3 DNA: TGCAGCGTGGGAGGAGCGGTTTCGGGTCAGCCCCAGCATTTT

J gene: TRBJ2-2
clone size: few
V gene: TRBV5-4
D gene: -
CDR3 protein: CASSLGSGVGTGELFF
CDR3 DNA: TGTGCCAGCAGCTTGGGGTCGGGAGTAGGAACCGGGGAGCTGTTTTTT

J gene: TRBJ1-1
clone size: -
V gene: TRBV5-1
D gene: TRBD1
CDR3 protein: CASSLKTGGNTEAFF
CDR3 DNA: TGCGCCAGCAGCTTGAAGACAGGGGGGAACACTGAAGCTTTCTTT

J gene: TRBJ1-2
clone size: -
V gene: TRBV5-5
D gene: TRBD1
CDR3 protein: CASSPGQGEGENYGYTF
CDR3 DNA: TGTGCCAGCAGCCCGGGACAGGGCGAGGGCGAGAACTATGGCTACACCTTC

J gene: TRBJ2-2
clone size: -
V gene: TRBV5-1
D gene: TRBD2
CDR3 protein: CASSPGLAGYLTGELFF
CDR3 DNA: TGCGCCAGCAGCCCAGGACTAGCGGGATACCTCACCGGGGAGCTGTTTTTT

J gene: TRBJ1-1
clone size: -
V gene: TRBV6-6
D gene: TRBD1
CDR3 protein: CASSVGTVTEAFF
CDR3 DNA: TGTGCCAGCAGTGTTGGGACAGTCACTGAAGCTTTCTTT

J gene: TRBJ2-5
clone size: -
V gene: TRBV18
D gene: TRBD2
CDR3 protein: CASSPPGLQEAQYF
CDR3 DNA: TGTGCCAGCTCACCACCGGGACTACAAGAGGCCCAGTACTTC

J gene: TRBJ2-7
clone size: -
V gene: TRBV6-6
D gene: -
CDR3 protein: CASKEGREQYF
CDR3 DNA: TGTGCCAGCAAGGAGGGAAGGGAGCAGTACTTC

J gene: TRBJ2-1
clone size: -
V gene: TRBV5-1
D gene: TRBD2
CDR3 protein: CASSPPGLSYNEQFF
CDR3 DNA: TGCGCCAGCAGCCCCCCGGGACTATCCTACAATGAGCAGTTCTTC

J gene: TRBJ1-6
clone size: -
V gene: TRBV6-5
D gene: -
CDR3 protein: CASSYSRQLLPPLHF
CDR3 DNA: TGTGCCAGCAGTTACTCGCGACAGCTACTGCCACCCCTCCACTTT

J gene: TRBJ1-2
clone size: -
V gene: TRBV18
D gene: -
CDR3 protein: CASSPTFNPAGVDGYTF
CDR3 DNA: TGTGCCAGCTCACCAACCTTCAATCCCGCAGGGGTGGACGGCTACACCTTC

J gene: TRBJ2-7
clone size: few
V gene: TRBV5-1
D gene: TRBD1
CDR3 protein: CASSLPGQGYEQYF
CDR3 DNA: TGCGCCAGCAGCTTACCGGGACAGGGCTACGAGCAGTACTTC

J gene: TRBJ2-1
clone size: once
V gene: TRBV6-1
D gene: -
CDR3 protein: CASFATDYNEQFF
CDR3 DNA: TGTGCCAGCTTTGCCACAGATTACAATGAGCAGTTCTTC

J gene: TRBJ2-1
clone size: -
V gene: TRBV28
D gene: TRBD2
CDR3 protein: CASSPTSGNYNEQFF
CDR3 DNA: TGTGCCAGCAGTCCCACTAGCGGGAACTACAATGAGCAGTTCTTC

J gene: TRBJ2-5
clone size: -
V gene: TRBV28
D gene: TRBD2
CDR3 protein: CASSLPPPGLATYQQETQYF
CDR3 DNA: TGTGCCAGCAGTTTACCCCCACCGGGACTAGCGACCTACCAGCAAGAGACCCAGTACTTC

J gene: TRBJ2-5
clone size: -
V gene: TRBV9
D gene: -
CDR3 protein: CASSVGQNQETQYF
CDR3 DNA: TGTGCCAGCAGCGTCGGACAGAACCAAGAGACCCAGTACTTC

J gene: TRBJ2-3
clone size: once
V gene: TRBV6-6
D gene: -
CDR3 protein: CAVLFAGTDTQYF
CDR3 DNA: TGTGCCGTTCTCTTCGCGGGCACAGATACGCAGTATTTT

J gene: TRBJ2-5
clone size: -
V gene: TRBV10-2
D gene: TRBD1
CDR3 protein: CASSEDPGGRIQETQYF
CDR3 DNA: TGCGCCAGCAGTGAGGACCCAGGGGGCCGAATTCAAGAGACCCAGTACTTC

J gene: TRBJ2-3
clone size: -
V gene: TRBV14
D gene: TRBD2
CDR3 protein: CASSQLSGITDTQYF
CDR3 DNA: TGTGCCAGCAGCCAGCTTAGCGGGATCACAGATACGCAGTATTTT

J gene: TRBJ2-7
clone size: once
V gene: TRBV6-5
D gene: -
CDR3 protein: CASRRPASYEQYF
CDR3 DNA: TGTGCCAGCAGACGCCCCGCGAGCTACGAGCAGTACTTC

J gene: TRBJ2-7
clone size: -
V gene: TRBV4-1
D gene: TRBD1
CDR3 protein: CASSTRTGSYEQYF
CDR3 DNA: TGCGCCAGCAGCACCCGGACAGGTTCCTACGAGCAGTACTTC

J gene: TRBJ1-1
clone size: -
V gene: TRBV6-6
D gene: TRBD1
CDR3 protein: CASSRPGQNSEAFF
CDR3 DNA: TGTGCCAGCAGCCGACCGGGACAGAATTCTGAAGCTTTCTTT

J gene: TRBJ2-1
clone size: few
V gene: TRBV5-1
D gene: TRBD2
CDR3 protein: CASSWTSGTYNEQFF
CDR3 DNA: TGCGCCAGCAGCTGGACTAGCGGGACGTACAATGAGCAGTTCTTC